The next 19 T cell receptor beta chains were all read from a single sample in a study of T cells expressing NK-cell markers. From its re-call of the 5' RACE reads, TCRdb lists each CDR3 protein once, without DNA. The sample totals 300,000 to 450,000 distinct CDR3 sequences. Sequencing was done on a sample of blood T cells: a sorted CD56 or NKG2C T cell subset, CD4+ or CD8+ T cells, or bulk PBMC T cells (not recorded which). The receptors come from a man aged 18-70 years in good health.

The gene calls are TRBV12-5 and TRBJ2-3; lacking DNA, the TRBD2 call made by TCRdb goes unchecked. Germline V gene lookup returns CDR1 LGHNT and CDR2 FRNRAP. This CDR3 is built from 15 residues. This chain's CDR3 is CASVWGDPSTDTQYF.

The chain's CDR3 is CASSYLDTSGYEQYF. The chain links TRBV6-5 to TRBJ2-7. The CDR3 loop spans 15 amino acids. Germline V lookup: CDR1 MNHEY, CDR2 SVGAGI.

The rearrangement joins TRBV12-3 or TRBV12-4 to TRBJ1-2. The CDR3 sequence is 14 residues long. CDR3 in amino acids: CASSLALGVYGYTF.

This chain uses TRBV7-6 with TRBJ1-6; TCRdb lists TRBD1, though no DNA is available to test this call. The CDR3 contains 15 residues. Germline values: CDR1 SGHVS, CDR2 FNYEAQ. CDR3: CASSEGVSRSSPLHF. Based on the CDR3 plus reference TRBV7-6 and TRBJ1-6, the full variable domain is GAGVSQSPRYKVTKRGQDVALRCDPISGHVSLYWYRQALGQGPEFLTYFNYEAQQDKSGLPNDRFSAERPEGSISTLTIQRTEQRDSAMYRCASSEGVSRSSPLHFGNGTRLTVT.

The rearrangement links TRBV6-1 to TRBJ1-4; no DNA is available, so the TRBD1 call from TCRdb remains unchecked. Germline lookup yields CDR1 MNHNS and CDR2 SASEGT. The length of the CDR3 is 17 residues. CDR3 sequence: CASSLRAAGSTNEKLFF.

The chain has TRBV20-1 and TRBJ2-3. The CDR3 is made up of 14 amino acids. Germline values: CDR1 DFQATT, CDR2 SNEGSKA (reference sequence). CDR3 in amino acids: CSARNPYRVDTQYF.

The CDR3 sequence is CASSEWVGDEQFF. V and J are TRBV25-1 and TRBJ2-1. The CDR3 has 13 amino acids. Germline V gives CDR1 MGHDK, CDR2 SYGVNS. The variable domain in full, completed from reference TRBV25-1 and TRBJ2-1, reads EADIYQTPRYLVIGTGKKITLECSQTMGHDKMYWYQQDPGMELHLIHYSYGVNSTEKGDLSSESTVSRIRTEHFPLTLESARPSHTSQYLCASSEWVGDEQFFGPGTRLTVL.

V and J are TRBV7-9 and TRBJ1-1; checking the TCRdb D call of TRBD1 is not possible without DNA. The germline CDR1 and CDR2 sequences are SEHNR and FQNEAQ (reference sequence). The CDR3 covers 14 residues. The CDR3 sequence is CASRARVPGTEAFF.

The chain links TRBV6-6 to TRBJ2-3. The germline V gene encodes CDR1 MNHNY and CDR2 SVGAGI (reference sequence). The CDR3 extends over 13 amino acids. The CDR3 loop is CATTGPGTDTQYF.

The V call is TRBV28, the J call TRBJ2-7; TCRdb names TRBD1, which stays unverified in the absence of DNA. The CDR3 length is 14 residues. Looked up from germline, CDR1 is MDHEN and CDR2 is SYDVKM. The CDR3 region is CASLRGAPPYEQYF.

The chain employs TRBV7-2 and TRBJ2-2; lacking DNA, the TRBD2 call made by TCRdb goes unchecked. From germline, CDR1 is SGHTA and CDR2 FQGNSA. The CDR3 spans 15 residues. The CDR3 protein is CASSYGLGSTGELFF.

J is TRBJ1-3 and V is TRBV7-6. CDR1 SGHVS and CDR2 FNYEAQ come from the germline V gene. The CDR3 is 13 amino acids. The CDR3 reads CASSFGEGNTIYF. Based on the CDR3 plus reference TRBV7-6 and TRBJ1-3, the full variable domain is GAGVSQSPRYKVTKRGQDVALRCDPISGHVSLYWYRQALGQGPEFLTYFNYEAQQDKSGLPNDRFSAERPEGSISTLTIQRTEQRDSAMYRCASSFGEGNTIYFGEGSWLTVV.

V usage is TRBV7-2 and J usage is TRBJ2-1; TCRdb returns TRBD1, unconfirmable since there is no DNA. The CDR3 loop spans 15 amino acids. Germline loops: CDR1 SGHTA, CDR2 FQGNSA. The CDR3 loop is CASSPPTTAHNEQFF.

This rearrangement joins TRBV28 to TRBJ2-7; TCRdb picks TRBD2, but there is no DNA to check that call. The CDR3 runs to 15 residues. Germline-derived CDR1 and CDR2 are MDHEN and SYDVKM. CDR3 loop: CASSSPSAGSGEQYF.

The V gene is TRBV4-2, the J gene TRBJ2-5; TCRdb's assignment of TRBD2 cannot be checked, as there is no DNA. The CDR3 is made up of 16 amino acids. Germline loops: CDR1 LGHNA, CDR2 YNFKEQ. The CDR3 loop is CASSRDYQGVGETQYF.

This chain uses TRBV6-1 with TRBJ1-5; with no DNA, the TCRdb D assignment of TRBD1 cannot be verified. The CDR3 covers 15 residues. Germline V lookup: CDR1 MNHNS, CDR2 SASEGT. CDR3 region: CASSPTGIRSQPQHF.

J is TRBJ1-3 and V is TRBV29-1; no DNA is available, so the TRBD1 call from TCRdb remains unchecked. The CDR3 sequence is 13 residues long. Germline values: CDR1 SQVTM, CDR2 ANQGSEA. CDR3 protein: CSAEQGAGNTIYF.

The J gene is TRBJ1-6, the V gene TRBV7-6. Germline loops: CDR1 SGHVS, CDR2 FNYEAQ. There are 13 residues in the CDR3. The CDR3 loop reads CASRQDPDSPLHF.

The rearrangement uses TRBV6-4 and TRBJ1-2; TCRdb names TRBD1, which stays unverified in the absence of DNA. Looked up from germline, CDR1 is MRHNA and CDR2 is SNTAGT. CDR3 length: 14 amino acids. The CDR3 spells CASTPTPDPYGYTF.